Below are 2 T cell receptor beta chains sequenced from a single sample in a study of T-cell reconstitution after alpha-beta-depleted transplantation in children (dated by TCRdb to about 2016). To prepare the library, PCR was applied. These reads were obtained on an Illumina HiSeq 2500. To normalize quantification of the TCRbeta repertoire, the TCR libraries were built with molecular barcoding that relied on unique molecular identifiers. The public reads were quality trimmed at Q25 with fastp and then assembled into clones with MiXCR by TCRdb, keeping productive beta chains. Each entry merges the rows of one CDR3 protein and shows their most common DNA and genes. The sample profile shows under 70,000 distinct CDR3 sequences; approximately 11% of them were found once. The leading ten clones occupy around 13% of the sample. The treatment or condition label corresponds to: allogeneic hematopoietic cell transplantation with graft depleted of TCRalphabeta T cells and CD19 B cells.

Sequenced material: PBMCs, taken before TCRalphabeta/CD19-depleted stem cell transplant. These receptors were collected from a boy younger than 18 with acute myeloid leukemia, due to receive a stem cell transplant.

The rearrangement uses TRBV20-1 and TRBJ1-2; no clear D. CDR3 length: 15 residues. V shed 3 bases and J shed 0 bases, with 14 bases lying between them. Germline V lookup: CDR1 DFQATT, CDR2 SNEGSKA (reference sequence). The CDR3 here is CSASVDPGANYGYTF. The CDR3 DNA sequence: TGCAGTGCTAGCGTAGACCCGGGAGCTAACTATGGCTACACCTTC.

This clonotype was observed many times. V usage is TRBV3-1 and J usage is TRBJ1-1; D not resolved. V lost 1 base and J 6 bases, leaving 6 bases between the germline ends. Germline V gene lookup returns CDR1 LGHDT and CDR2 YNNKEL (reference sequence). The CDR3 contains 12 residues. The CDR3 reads CASSQGRPEAFF. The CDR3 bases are TGTGCCAGCAGCCAAGGGAGGCCTGAAGCTTTCTTT.